The T cell receptor (beta chain) described here comes from a study of cytotoxic CD8 clonotypes in ibrutinib-treated CLL. Study-level information: Results showed roughly 24 partial and 2 complete responses; following median 68 months, 14 remained remitted, about twelve advanced.

This clone was counted many times. The CDR3 sequence is 15 residues long. Germline values: CDR1 LGHNA, CDR2 YSLEER. Trimming pared 0 bases from V and 4 bases from J, leaving 10 bases between. Using immunoSEQ multiplex PCR, the repertoire was profiled, and TCRdb retains in-frame clones only, with some absent. This sample carries 110,000 to 150,000 clones, 76% of them seen once, and the ten largest clones take about 5%. The receptor was derived from a human donor with chronic lymphocytic leukemia. The V gene is TRBV4-3, the J gene TRBJ2-1; D unclear. The sample in question was PBMCs, obtained after 24 months of ibrutinib treatment. The CDR3: CASSQDQAGYNEQFF. In nucleotides, the CDR3 is TGCGCCAGCAGCCAAGATCAGGCAGGATACAATGAGCAGTTCTTC.